This T cell receptor (beta chain) appears in the sequencing data of a study of blood T cell repertoires in COVID-19. The wider study: Samples of COVID-19 (acute and convalescent) were obtained from the United States, Italy and Spain. PBMCs, B-cell-depleted T cells, or T cells provided the cDNA or gDNA that made up the material.

The CDR3 totals 14 residues. V lost 2 bases and J 3 bases, leaving 10 bases between the germline ends. Germline-derived CDR1 and CDR2 are SGHNT and YYREEE (reference sequence). Participants reported their clinical history, and cohort assignment relied on those reports. Authors' data handling: By means of reference gene primer amplification, nucleated cell counts were estimated. This table comes from immunoSEQ multiplex PCR, and its TCRdb copy is limited to in-frame clones, with some not included. That table is the source of V, J and clone size, and D and trimming were worked out from the DNA. The table has around 230,000 clones, about 86% seen once; the top ten hold less than 4%.

Material for sequencing was PBMCs or T cells enriched from blood (not recorded which). This rearrangement joins TRBV5-4 to TRBJ2-3; D call uncertain. This sequence originates from a middle-aged woman with acute COVID-19. This CDR3 reads CASSLNPTTDTQYF. For the CDR3, the DNA is TGTGCCAGCAGCTTAAATCCTACTACAGATACGCAGTATTTT.